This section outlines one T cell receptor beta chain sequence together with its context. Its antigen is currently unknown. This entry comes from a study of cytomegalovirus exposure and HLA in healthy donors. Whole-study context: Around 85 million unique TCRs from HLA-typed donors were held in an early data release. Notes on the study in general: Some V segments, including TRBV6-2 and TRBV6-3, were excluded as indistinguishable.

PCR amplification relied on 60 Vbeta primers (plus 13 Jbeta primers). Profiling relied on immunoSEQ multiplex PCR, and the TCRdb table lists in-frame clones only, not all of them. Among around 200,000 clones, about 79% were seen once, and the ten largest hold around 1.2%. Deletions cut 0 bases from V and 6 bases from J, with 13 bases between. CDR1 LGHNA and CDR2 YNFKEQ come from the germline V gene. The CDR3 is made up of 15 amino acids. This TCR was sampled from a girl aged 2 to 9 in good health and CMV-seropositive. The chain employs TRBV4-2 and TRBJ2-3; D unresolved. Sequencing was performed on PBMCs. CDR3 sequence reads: CASSQERLVGDTQYF. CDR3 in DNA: TGTGCCAGCAGCCAAGAGAGGCTAGTTGGCGATACGCAGTATTTT.